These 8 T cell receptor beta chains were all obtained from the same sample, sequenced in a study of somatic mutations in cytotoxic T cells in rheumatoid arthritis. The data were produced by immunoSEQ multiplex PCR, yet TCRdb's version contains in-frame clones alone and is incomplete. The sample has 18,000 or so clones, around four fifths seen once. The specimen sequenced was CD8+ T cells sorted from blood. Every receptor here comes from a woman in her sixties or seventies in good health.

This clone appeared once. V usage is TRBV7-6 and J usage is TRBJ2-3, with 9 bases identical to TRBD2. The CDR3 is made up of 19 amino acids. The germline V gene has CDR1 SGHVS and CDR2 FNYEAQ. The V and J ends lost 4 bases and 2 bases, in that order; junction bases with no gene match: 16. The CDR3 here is CASSSRGTGLAGPTDTQYF. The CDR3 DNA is TGTGCCAGCAGCTCCAGAGGAACCGGCCTAGCGGGACCCACAGATACGCAGTATTTT.

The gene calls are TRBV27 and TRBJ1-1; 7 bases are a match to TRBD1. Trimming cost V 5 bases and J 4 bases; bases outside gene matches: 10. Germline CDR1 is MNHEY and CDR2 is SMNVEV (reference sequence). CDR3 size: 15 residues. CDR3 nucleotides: TGTGCCAGCAGTCTACAGGGGTTCGCAGGCACTGAAGCTTTCTTT. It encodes CASSLQGFAGTEAFF.

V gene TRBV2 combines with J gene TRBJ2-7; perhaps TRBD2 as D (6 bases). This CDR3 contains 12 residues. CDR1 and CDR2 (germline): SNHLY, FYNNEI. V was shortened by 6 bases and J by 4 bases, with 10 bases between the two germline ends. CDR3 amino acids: CASRGGTYEQYF. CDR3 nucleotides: TGTGCCAGCAGGGGCGGGACTTACGAGCAGTACTTC.

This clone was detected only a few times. Here the CDR3 DNA reads TGCGCCAGCAGCCAAGGGGTAGGGAGGGGTGAGCAGTACTTC. Its translation: CASSQGVGRGEQYF. The chain links TRBV4-1 to TRBJ2-7, with 7 bases fitting TRBD2. The V segment lost 1 base and the J segment 7 bases; nucleotides outside the gene matches: 7. The CDR3 runs 14 residues. Germline V gene data show CDR1 as MGHRA and CDR2 as YSYEKL.

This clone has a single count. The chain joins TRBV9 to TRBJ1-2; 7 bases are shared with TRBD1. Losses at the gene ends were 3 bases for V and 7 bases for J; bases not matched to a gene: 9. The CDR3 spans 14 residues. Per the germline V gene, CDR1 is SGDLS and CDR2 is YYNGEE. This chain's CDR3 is CASSATGSLGGYTF. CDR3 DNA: TGTGCCAGCAGCGCGACAGGGAGTCTGGGTGGCTACACCTTC.

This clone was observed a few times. In nucleotides, the CDR3 is TGTGCCTTTCAAGAAGACAGCCTCTTCTCCTACGAGCAGTACTTC. Its translation is CAFQEDSLFSYEQYF. This chain uses TRBV2 with TRBJ2-7, with D possibly matching TRBD1 (5 bases). This CDR3 spans 15 amino acids. Trimming pared 11 bases from V and 0 bases from J, leaving 20 bases between. CDR1 and CDR2 (germline): SNHLY, FYNNEI.

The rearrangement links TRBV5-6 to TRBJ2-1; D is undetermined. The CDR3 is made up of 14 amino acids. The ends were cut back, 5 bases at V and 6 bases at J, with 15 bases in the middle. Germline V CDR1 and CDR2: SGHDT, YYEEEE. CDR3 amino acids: CASSQPMGFNEQFF. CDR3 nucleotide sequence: TGTGCCAGCAGTCAGCCTATGGGTTTCAATGAGCAGTTCTTC.

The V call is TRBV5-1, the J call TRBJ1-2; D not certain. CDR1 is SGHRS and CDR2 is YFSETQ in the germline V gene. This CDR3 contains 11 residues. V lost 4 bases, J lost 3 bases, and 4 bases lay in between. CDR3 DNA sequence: TGCGCCAGCAGCCAGGACTATGGCTACACCTTC. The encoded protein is CASSQDYGYTF.